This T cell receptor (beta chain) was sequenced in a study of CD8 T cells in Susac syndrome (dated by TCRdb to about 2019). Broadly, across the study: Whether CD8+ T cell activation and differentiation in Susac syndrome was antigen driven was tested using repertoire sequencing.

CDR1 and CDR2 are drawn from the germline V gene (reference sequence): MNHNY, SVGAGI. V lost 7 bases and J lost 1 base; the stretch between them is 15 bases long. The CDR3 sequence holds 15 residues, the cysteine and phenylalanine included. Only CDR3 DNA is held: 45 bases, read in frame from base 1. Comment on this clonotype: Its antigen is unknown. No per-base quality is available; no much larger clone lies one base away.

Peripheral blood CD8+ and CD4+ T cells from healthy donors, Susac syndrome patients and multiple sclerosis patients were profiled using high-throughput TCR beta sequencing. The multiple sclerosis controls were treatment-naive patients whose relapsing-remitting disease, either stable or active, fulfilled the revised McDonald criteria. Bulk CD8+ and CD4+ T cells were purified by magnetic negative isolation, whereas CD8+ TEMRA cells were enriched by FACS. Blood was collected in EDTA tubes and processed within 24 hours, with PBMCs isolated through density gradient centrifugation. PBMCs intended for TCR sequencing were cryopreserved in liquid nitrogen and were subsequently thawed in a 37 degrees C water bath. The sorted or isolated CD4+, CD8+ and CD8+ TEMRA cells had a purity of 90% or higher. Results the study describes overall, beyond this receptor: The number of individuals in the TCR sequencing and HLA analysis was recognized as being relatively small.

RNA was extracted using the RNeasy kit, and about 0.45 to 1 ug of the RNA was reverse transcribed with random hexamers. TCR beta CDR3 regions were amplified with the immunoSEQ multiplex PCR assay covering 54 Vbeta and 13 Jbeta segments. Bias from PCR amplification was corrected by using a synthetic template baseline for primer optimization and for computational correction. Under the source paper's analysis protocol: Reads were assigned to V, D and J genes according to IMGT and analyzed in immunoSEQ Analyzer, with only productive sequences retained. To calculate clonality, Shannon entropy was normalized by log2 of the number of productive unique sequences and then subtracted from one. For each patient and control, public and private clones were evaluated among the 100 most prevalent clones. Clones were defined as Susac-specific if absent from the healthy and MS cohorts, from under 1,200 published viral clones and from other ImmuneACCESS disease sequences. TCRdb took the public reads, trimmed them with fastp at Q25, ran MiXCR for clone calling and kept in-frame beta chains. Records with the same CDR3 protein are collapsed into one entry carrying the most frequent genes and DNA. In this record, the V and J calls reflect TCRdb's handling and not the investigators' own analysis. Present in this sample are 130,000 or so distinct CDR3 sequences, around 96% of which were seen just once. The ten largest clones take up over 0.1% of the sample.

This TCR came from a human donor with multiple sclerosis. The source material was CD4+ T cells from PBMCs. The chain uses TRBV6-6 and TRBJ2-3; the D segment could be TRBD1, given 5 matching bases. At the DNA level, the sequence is TGTGCCAGCACCAAGAAAGGGGCGGGCACAGATACGCAGTATTTT. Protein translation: CASTKKGAGTDTQYF.